The clone carrying this T cell receptor (beta chain) appeared a few times. Time point given: patch test 3, about 24 weeks after DPC sensitization. Treatment given: therapeutic diphenylcyclopropenone sensitization with weekly scalp DPC. This record belongs to a study of human T cells and chemical hapten exposure. One entry per CDR3 protein results from TCRdb running MiXCR on the RACE reads. The table includes about 84,000 distinct CDR3 sequences, 10% to 14% detected once. The germline V gene encodes CDR1 SQVTM and CDR2 ANQGSEA. This CDR3 region has 14 residues. With 3 bases clipped from V and 6 bases from J, the junction kept 6 bases outside the gene matches.

The clonotype comes from a woman aged 45 to 65 with alopecia areata. Some clones in this sample may be carry-over from other donors' samples. The V gene is TRBV29-1, the J gene TRBJ2-3; 10 bases fit TRBD2. The sample in question was whole blood, obtained in connection with sensitization to the hapten diphenylcyclopropenone (DPC). The CDR3: CSVDIAGGGDTQYF. The CDR3 bases are TGCAGCGTTGATATAGCGGGAGGAGGCGATACGCAGTATTTT.